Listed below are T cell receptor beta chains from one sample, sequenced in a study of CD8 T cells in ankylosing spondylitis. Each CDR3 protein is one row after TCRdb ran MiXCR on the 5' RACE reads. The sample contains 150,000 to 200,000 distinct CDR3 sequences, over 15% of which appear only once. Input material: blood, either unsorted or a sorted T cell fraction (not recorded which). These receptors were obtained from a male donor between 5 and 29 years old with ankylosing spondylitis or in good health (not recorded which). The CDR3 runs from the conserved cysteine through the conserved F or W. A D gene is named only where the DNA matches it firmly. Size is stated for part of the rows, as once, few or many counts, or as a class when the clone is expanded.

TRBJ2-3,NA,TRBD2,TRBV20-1,TGCAGTGCTAGGGGAGCGGGAGTCAACACAGATACGCAGTATTTT,CSARGAGVNTDTQYF
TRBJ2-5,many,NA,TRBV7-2,TGTGCCAGCAGCTACTCCTTCGGGGAGACCCAGTACTTC,CASSYSFGETQYF
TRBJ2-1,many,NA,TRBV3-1,TGTGCCAGCAGCCAAGATGGATTGATAGCGCACAATGAGCAGTTCTTC,CASSQDGLIAHNEQFF
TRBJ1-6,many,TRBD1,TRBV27,TGTGCCAGCAGTTACACAGGGGTTCATAATTCACCCCTCCACTTT,CASSYTGVHNSPLHF
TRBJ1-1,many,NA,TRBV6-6,TGTGCCAGCAATCCCATGGGGAACACTGAAGCTTTCTTT,CASNPMGNTEAFF
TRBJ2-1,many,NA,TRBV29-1,TGCAGCGTTGAACTAGCGACGTATAATGAGCAGTTCTTC,CSVELATYNEQFF
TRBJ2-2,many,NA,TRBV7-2,TGTGCCAGCAGTCGACCCGAAAGATCCGGGGAGCTGTTTTTT,CASSRPERSGELFF
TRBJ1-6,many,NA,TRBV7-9,TGTGCCAGCAGCCTTACACGTTCACCCCTCCACTTT,CASSLTRSPLHF
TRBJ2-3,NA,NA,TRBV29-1,TGCAGCGTCGTCGCGGTGGCCACTAGCACAGATACGCAGTATTTT,CSVVAVATSTDTQYF
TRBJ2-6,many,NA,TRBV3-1,TGTGCCAGCAGCCAAGGGAGTACAGGGGCCAACGTCCTGACTTTC,CASSQGSTGANVLTF
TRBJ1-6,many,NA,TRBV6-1,TGTGCCAGCAGAAGTACGGCCCTCCACTTT,CASRSTALHF
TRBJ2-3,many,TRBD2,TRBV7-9,TGTGCCAGCAGCCGGACTAGCGGGAGTTCAGATACGCAGTATTTT,CASSRTSGSSDTQYF
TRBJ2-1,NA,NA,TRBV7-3,TGTGCCAGCAGCCCGACCGCTAGCCCTGAGCAGTTCTTC,CASSPTASPEQFF
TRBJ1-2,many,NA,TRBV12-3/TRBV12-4,TGTGCCAGCAGCAGGACAGTCTATGGCTACACCTTC,CASSRTVYGYTF
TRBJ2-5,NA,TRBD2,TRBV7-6,TGTGCCAGCAGCTCAGGACTAGCGGGAAACCCAGGAGAGACCCAGTACTTC,CASSSGLAGNPGETQYF
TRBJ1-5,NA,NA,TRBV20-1,TGCAGTGCTAGAAAAGGGGTTAGTCAGCCCCAGCATTTT,CSARKGVSQPQHF
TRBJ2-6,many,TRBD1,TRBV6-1,TGTGCCAGCGGACCGGGACAGGGGAACTCTGGGGCCAACGTCCTGACTTTC,CASGPGQGNSGANVLTF
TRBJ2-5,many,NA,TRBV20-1,TGCAGTGCTAGAACACCGCCGGGGTTAGAGGTGGAGACCCAGTACTTC,CSARTPPGLEVETQYF